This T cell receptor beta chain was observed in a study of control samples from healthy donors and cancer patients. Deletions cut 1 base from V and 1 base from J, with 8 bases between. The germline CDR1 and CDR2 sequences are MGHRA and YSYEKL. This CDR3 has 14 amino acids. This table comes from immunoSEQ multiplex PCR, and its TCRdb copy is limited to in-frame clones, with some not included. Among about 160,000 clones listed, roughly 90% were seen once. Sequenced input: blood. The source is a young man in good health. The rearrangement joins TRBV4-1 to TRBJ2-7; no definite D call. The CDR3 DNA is TGCGCCAGCAGCCAAGCATCAGCTTCCTACGAGCAGTACTTC. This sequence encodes CASSQASASYEQYF.